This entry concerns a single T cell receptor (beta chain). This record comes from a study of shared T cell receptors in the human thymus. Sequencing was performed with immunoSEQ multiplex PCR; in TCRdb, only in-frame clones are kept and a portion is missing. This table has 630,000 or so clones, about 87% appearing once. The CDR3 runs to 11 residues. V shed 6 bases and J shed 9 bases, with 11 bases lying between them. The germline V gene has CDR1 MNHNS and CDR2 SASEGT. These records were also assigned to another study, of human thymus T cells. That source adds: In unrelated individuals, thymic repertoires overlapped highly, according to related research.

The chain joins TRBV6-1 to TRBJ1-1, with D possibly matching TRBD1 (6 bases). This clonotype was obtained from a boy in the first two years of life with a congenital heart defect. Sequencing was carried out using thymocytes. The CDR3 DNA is TGTGCCAGCAGAATCACAGGGAAAGCTTTCTTT. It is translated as CASRITGKAFF.